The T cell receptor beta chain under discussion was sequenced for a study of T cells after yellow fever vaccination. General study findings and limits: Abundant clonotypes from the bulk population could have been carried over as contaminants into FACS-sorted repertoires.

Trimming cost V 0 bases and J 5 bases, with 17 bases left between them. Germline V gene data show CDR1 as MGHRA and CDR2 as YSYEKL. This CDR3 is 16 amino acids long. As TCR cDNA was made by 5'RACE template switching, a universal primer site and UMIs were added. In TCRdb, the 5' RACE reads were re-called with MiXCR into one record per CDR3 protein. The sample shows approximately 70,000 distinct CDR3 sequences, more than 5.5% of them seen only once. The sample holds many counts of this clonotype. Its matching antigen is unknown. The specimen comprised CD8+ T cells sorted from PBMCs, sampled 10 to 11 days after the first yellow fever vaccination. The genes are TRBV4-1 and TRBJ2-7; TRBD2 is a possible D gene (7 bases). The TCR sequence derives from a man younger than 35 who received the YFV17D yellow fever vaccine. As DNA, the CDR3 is TGCGCCAGCAGCCAAGAGGGAGGGGGGGCCCTGGACGAGCAGTACTTC. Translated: CASSQEGGGALDEQYF.